The 5 T cell receptor beta chains reported below all come from one sample, sequenced in a study of T cells expressing NK-cell markers. TCRdb reanalyzed the 5' RACE reads, giving one entry per CDR3 protein sequence and no DNA. The sample table sets out some 450,000 distinct CDR3 sequences. The material sequenced was blood T cells: a sorted CD56 or NKG2C T cell subset, CD4+ or CD8+ T cells, or bulk PBMC T cells (not recorded which). Receptor source: a woman aged 18-69 years in good health.

The genes are TRBV20-1 and TRBJ2-3. The CDR3 has 15 amino acids. Germline CDR1 DFQATT, CDR2 SNEGSKA (reference sequence). CDR3 in amino acids: CSASISRSTSDTQYF.

The chain uses TRBV12-3 or TRBV12-4 and TRBJ2-1; lacking DNA, the TRBD1 call made by TCRdb goes unchecked. The length of the CDR3 is 15 residues. The CDR3 is CASSTGTPAYNEQFF.

This chain connects TRBV4-2 to TRBJ2-1; TCRdb returns TRBD1, unconfirmable since there is no DNA. The CDR3 consists of 16 residues. Germline CDR1 is LGHNA and CDR2 is YNFKEQ. The CDR3 here is CASSQNLAGGHNEQFF.

The chain is built from TRBV4-1 and TRBJ2-1. Germline V lookup: CDR1 MGHRA, CDR2 YSYEKL. CDR3 length: 14 amino acids. The CDR3 spells CASSLAVQENEQFF.

The CDR3 loop is CASSSRLAGDNEQFF. This rearrangement joins TRBV7-2 to TRBJ2-1; TCRdb outputs TRBD2, but without DNA this stays unchecked. The CDR3 has 15 amino acids. Germline CDR1 and CDR2: SGHTA and FQGNSA.